This T cell receptor (beta chain) was identified in a study of human T cells and chemical hapten exposure. Time point described: pre-sensitization, week 0. Treatment here: therapeutic diphenylcyclopropenone sensitization with weekly scalp DPC. Germline CDR1 is SGHNT and CDR2 is YENEEA. Trimming shortened V by 5 bases and J by 4 bases, and 18 bases separated the two germline ends. The CDR3 covers 16 residues. Findings and caveats of the study: Patch test score tracked positively with PT1 expanded TCR counts. DPC sensitization did not alter TCRs above 1 in 1000 frequency.

MiXCR, applied by TCRdb to the RACE reads, yields one record per CDR3 protein. The sample has about 250,000 distinct CDR3 sequences, roughly 8% seen once. On this clonotype: Its antigen is still unknown.

This chain links TRBV11-3 with TRBJ1-5, with D possibly being TRBD1 (6 bases). The receptor was derived from a man aged 18 to 29 with alopecia areata. Some clones in this sample may be carry-over from other donors' samples. The material sequenced was whole blood, taken in connection with sensitization to the hapten diphenylcyclopropenone (DPC). Written as DNA, the CDR3 is TGTGCCAGCAGCCCGGGGGGGCAGGGCTTAAATCAGCCCCAGCATTTT. Its translation: CASSPGGQGLNQPQHF.